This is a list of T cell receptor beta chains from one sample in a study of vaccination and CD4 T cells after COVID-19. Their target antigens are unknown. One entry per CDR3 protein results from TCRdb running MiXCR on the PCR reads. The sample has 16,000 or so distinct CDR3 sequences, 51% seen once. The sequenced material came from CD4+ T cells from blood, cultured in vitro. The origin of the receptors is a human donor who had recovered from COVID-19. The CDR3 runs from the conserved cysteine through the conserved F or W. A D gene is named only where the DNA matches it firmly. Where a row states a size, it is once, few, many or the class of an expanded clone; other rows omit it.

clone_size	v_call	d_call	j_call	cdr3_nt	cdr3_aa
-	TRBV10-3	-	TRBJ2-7	TGTGCCATCACCGACGGGTCCTACGAGCAGTACTTC	CAITDGSYEQYF
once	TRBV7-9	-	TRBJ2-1	TGTGCCAGCAGCCCGCTGATCATCACCTTAGGGGAGAGTGGCAATGAGCAGTTCTTC	CASSPLIITLGESGNEQFF
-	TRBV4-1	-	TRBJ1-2	TGCGCCAGCAGCCAAGCGGAAAATGGGTATGGCTACACCTTC	CASSQAENGYGYTF
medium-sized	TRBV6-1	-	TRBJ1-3	TGTGCCAGAGGACCCCCCGCCACGGCGGCGGGTGGAAACACCATATATTTT	CARGPPATAAGGNTIYF
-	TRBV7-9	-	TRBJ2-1	TGTGCCAGCAGCTTAGCCGGAGGAGGTGAGCAGTTCTTC	CASSLAGGGEQFF
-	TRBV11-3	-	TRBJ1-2	TGTGCCAGCAGCTTAGGGTCTAACTATGGCTACACCTTC	CASSLGSNYGYTF
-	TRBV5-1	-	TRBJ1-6	TGCGCCAGCAGCTTGGTCTTTGGCTCACCCCTCCACTTT	CASSLVFGSPLHF
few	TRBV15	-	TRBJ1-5	TGTGCCACCAGCAGACCCCCTCTTACAGGGATCAATCAGCCCCAGCATTTT	CATSRPPLTGINQPQHF
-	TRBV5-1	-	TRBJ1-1	TGCGCCAGCAGCCCGGGTCCTGACAGGAACACTGAAGCTTTCTTT	CASSPGPDRNTEAFF
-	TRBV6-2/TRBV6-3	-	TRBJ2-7	TGTGCCACTCAGGCCCTCTACGAGCAGTACTTC	CATQALYEQYF
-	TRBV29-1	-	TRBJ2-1	TGCAGCGTTGTAATCCATGAGCAGTTCTTC	CSVVIHEQFF
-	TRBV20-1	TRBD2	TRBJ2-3	TGCAGTGCAAGCGGGGAATACGGCACAGATACGCAGTATTTT	CSASGEYGTDTQYF
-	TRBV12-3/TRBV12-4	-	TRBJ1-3	TGTGCCAGCAAGACAGGACCCGGGACCTCTGGAAACACCATATATTTT	CASKTGPGTSGNTIYF
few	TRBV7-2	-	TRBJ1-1	TGTGCCAGCAGCTTAGTAGACGCCCTTGAAGCTTTCTTT	CASSLVDALEAFF
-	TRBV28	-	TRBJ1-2	TGTGCCAGCCTGTCAGGGGTACTGGCAGCCTATGGCTACACCTTC	CASLSGVLAAYGYTF
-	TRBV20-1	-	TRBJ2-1	TGCAGTGCTAGAGATCTAGGCTATGAGCAGTTCTTC	CSARDLGYEQFF
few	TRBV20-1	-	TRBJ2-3	TGCAGTGCTGGCTTTAAGGCCCCTAGCACAGATACGCAGTATTTT	CSAGFKAPSTDTQYF
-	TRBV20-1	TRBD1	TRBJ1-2	TGCAGTGCTCCCCACCTTGACAGGGATGGCTACACCTTC	CSAPHLDRDGYTF
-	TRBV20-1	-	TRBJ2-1	TGCAGCGTTCCACAGGGTGGAAATGAGCAGTTCTTC	CSVPQGGNEQFF
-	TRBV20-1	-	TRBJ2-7	TGCAGTGCTAGAGCCGGCGACTCGCAGTACTTC	CSARAGDSQYF
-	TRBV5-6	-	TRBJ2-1	TGTGCCAGCAGCTTAATCAGCGCCAATGAGCAGTTCTTC	CASSLISANEQFF
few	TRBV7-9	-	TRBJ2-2	TGTGCCAGCAGCTCGGGACCTTCGCCCCGCCCCGGGGAGCTGTTTTTT	CASSSGPSPRPGELFF
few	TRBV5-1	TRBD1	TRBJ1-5	TGCGCCAGAACACAGGGGGCCGGTAATCAGCCCCAGCATTTT	CARTQGAGNQPQHF
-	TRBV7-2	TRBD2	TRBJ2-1	TGTGCCAGCAGCTTCCGGACTAGCGGGGGGTATGAGCAGTTCTTC	CASSFRTSGGYEQFF
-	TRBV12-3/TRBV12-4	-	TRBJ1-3	TGTGCCAGCAGGCGCCCCTCTTCGAACACCATATATTTT	CASRRPSSNTIYF
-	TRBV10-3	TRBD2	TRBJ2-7	TGTGCCACGGGGACTAGCGGGTACTACGAGCAGTACTTC	CATGTSGYYEQYF
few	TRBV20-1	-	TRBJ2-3	TGCAGTGCTAGACCTGGCCGGGACATCGGTTCGCAGTATTTT	CSARPGRDIGSQYF
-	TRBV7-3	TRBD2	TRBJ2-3	TGTGCCAGCAGCTCCGGACTAGCGGGAGTCGATACGCAGTATTTT	CASSSGLAGVDTQYF
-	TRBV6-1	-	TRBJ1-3	TGTGCCAGCAGTCCAGGGGCTTGGGGCACCATATATTTT	CASSPGAWGTIYF
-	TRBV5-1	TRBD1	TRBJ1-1	TGCGCCAGCGGAACCGGGACAGAAAACACTGAAGCTTTCTTT	CASGTGTENTEAFF
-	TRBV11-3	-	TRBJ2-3	TGTGCCAGCAGCTTAGATATTCATACGCAGTATTTT	CASSLDIHTQYF
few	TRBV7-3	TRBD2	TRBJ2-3	TGTGCCAGCAGCTTCGCTAGCGGGGGCACAGATACGCAGTATTTT	CASSFASGGTDTQYF
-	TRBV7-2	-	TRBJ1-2	TGTGCCAGCAGCACTTACACTAACTATGGCTACACCTTC	CASSTYTNYGYTF
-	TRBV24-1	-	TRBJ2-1	TGTGCCACCAGTGATTGGGGCAATGAGCAGTTCTTC	CATSDWGNEQFF
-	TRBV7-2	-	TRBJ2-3	TGTGCCAGCAGCTTTCTTTATTTTCGACCGGCAGATACGCAGTATTTT	CASSFLYFRPADTQYF
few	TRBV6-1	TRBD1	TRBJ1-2	TGTGCCAGCACCGTCCGGGACAGACTTGTCCATGGCTACACCTTC	CASTVRDRLVHGYTF
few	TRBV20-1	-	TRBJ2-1	TGCAGTGCAAAAGGACAGTTGTCCTACAATGAGCAGTTCTTC	CSAKGQLSYNEQFF
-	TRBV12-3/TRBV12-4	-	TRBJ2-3	TGTGCCAGCAAGGACGGGTCAAGCACAGATACGCAGTATTTT	CASKDGSSTDTQYF
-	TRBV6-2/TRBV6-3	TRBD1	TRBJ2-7	TGTGCCAGCAGAACGGGGACAGCAACCTACGAGCAGTACTTC	CASRTGTATYEQYF
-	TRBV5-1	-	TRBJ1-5	TGCGCCAGCAGCTTGGCCCCGGTAGGGAGGGGAGGGGATCAGCCCCAGCATTTT	CASSLAPVGRGGDQPQHF
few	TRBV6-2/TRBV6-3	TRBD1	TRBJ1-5	TGTGCCAGCAGTCCTTTCTTGACAGGGACCTCAAATCAGCCCCAGCATTTT	CASSPFLTGTSNQPQHF
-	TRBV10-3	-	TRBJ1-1	TGTGCCATCCAGGACGGGGGGACGGGGCGATATGAAGCTTTCTTT	CAIQDGGTGRYEAFF
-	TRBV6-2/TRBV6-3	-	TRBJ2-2	TGTGCCAGCAGTTGGTCCAGGGCCGAACACGGGGAGCTGTTTTTT	CASSWSRAEHGELFF
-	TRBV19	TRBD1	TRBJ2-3	TGTGCCAGTAGATGGACAGGGGCCATCACAGATACGCAGTATTTT	CASRWTGAITDTQYF
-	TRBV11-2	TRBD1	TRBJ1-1	TGTGCCAGCAGCGCTTACAGGGGGAGCACTGAAGCTTTCTTT	CASSAYRGSTEAFF
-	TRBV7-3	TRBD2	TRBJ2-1	TGTGCCAGCAGCTTCAGACTAGCGGGCTACAATGAGCAGTTCTTC	CASSFRLAGYNEQFF
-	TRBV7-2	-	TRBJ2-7	TGTGCCAGCAGCTTAGACAGGGCATCCTACGAGCAGTACTTC	CASSLDRASYEQYF
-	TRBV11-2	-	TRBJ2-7	TGTGCCAGCGCTCGGCCTCCAACCTACGAGCAGTACTTC	CASARPPTYEQYF
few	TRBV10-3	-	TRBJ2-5	TGTGCCATCAGTGAGTCGGGTAGGCTAGAAGAGACCCAGTACTTC	CAISESGRLEETQYF
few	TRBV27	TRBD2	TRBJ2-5	TGTGCCAGCAGGGGACTAGCGGGGAGGGAGACCCAGTACTTC	CASRGLAGRETQYF
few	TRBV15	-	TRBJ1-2	TGTGCCACCAGCAGAGATCAGGCAGGCTATGGCTACACCTTC	CATSRDQAGYGYTF
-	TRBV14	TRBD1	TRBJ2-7	TGTGCCAGCAGCCCCGCCGGACAGGGCGGGGAGCAGTACTTC	CASSPAGQGGEQYF
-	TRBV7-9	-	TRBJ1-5	TGTGCCAGCAGTTCAATGGGGGGCAGGGGAGGCAATCAGCCCCAGCATTTT	CASSSMGGRGGNQPQHF
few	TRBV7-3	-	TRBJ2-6	TGTGCCAGCAGCTTCAGTGGGGCCAACGTCCTGACTTTC	CASSFSGANVLTF
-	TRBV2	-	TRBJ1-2	TGTGCCAGCACTTCATCTAACTATGGCTACACCTTC	CASTSSNYGYTF